This T cell receptor beta chain was documented in a study of PD-1 blockade in classical Hodgkin lymphoma. Study summary: Intravenous delivery of nivolumab at 3 mg/kg to patients occurred every 2 weeks.

The time point was: cycle 4 day 1 (C4D1), after 5 to 7 weeks of nivolumab. Brentuximab vedotin exposure varied, and every patient relapsed after autologous stem cell transplantation. Whole-study results and caveats: Exclusion removed patients who began nivolumab under 1 year after ASCT.

Concerning this clone itself: Its antigen is unidentified. At one boundary the junction diverges from the germline segment, which might be a read error.

Sequenced by immunoSEQ multiplex PCR; TCRdb stores in-frame clones only, minus some. The repertoire holds over 20,000 clones, with more than 80% as singletons. Germline values: CDR1 LNHNV, CDR2 YYDKDF (reference sequence). The CDR3 sequence is 17 residues long. The material was peripheral blood mononuclear cells (PBMCs), obtained before the fourth cycle of nivolumab. This rearrangement joins TRBV15 to TRBJ2-7; 7 bases are shared with TRBD2. The source of this sequence is a human donor with classical Hodgkin lymphoma. This CDR3 reads CAPSSSRDMGGGYEQYF. CDR3 sequence (DNA): TGTGCCCCCAGCAGTAGCCGGGATATGGGGGGGGGCTACGAGCAGTACTTC.